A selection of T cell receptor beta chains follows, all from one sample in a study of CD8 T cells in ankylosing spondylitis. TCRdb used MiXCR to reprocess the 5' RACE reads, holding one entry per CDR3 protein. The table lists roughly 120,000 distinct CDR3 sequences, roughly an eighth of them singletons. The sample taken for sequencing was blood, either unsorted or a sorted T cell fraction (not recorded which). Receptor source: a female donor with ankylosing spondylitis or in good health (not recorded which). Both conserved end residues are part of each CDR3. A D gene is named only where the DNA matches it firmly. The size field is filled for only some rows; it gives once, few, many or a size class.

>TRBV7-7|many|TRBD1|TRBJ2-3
CASSLGGQGRGTQYF
TGTGCTAGCAGCTTAGGTGGACAGGGGAGGGGTACGCAGTATTTT
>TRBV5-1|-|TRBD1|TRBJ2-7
CASSLLQGPYEQYF
TGCGCCAGCAGCTTACTACAGGGGCCCTACGAGCAGTACTTC
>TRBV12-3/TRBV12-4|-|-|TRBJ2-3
CASSHRRLESTDTQYF
TGTGCCAGCAGTCATCGTCGACTAGAGAGCACAGATACGCAGTATTTT
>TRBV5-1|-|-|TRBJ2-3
CASSLGQISTDTQYF
TGCGCCAGCAGCTTGGGCCAGATTAGCACAGATACGCAGTATTTT
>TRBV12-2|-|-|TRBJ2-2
CASRLRRLAGYQNTGELFF
TGTGCAAGTCGCCTAAGGAGACTAGCGGGGTACCAGAACACCGGGGAGCTGTTTTTT
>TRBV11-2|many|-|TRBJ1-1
CASSLSPGANTEAFF
TGTGCCAGCAGCTTGAGCCCCGGGGCGAACACTGAAGCTTTCTTT
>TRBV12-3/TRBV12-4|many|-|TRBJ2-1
CASSPPGLYNEQFF
TGTGCCAGCAGCCCCCCGGGACTCTACAATGAGCAGTTCTTC
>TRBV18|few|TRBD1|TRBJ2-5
CASSPTGSQETQYF
TGTGCCAGCTCACCGACAGGGTCCCAAGAGACCCAGTACTTC
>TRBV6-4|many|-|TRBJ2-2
CASSGRGGELFF
TGTGCCAGCAGTGGCCGTGGCGGGGAGCTGTTTTTT
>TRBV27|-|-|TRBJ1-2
CASSITGITCGYTF
TGTGCCAGCAGTATCACGGGAATAACGTGTGGCTACACCTTC
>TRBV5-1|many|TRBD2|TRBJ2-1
CASSNGLASSYNEQFF
TGCGCCAGCAGCAACGGACTAGCGAGCTCCTACAATGAGCAGTTCTTC
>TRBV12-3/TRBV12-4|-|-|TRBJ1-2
CASTPSLESYGYTF
TGTGCCAGCACTCCTTCTCTCGAGTCCTATGGCTACACCTTC
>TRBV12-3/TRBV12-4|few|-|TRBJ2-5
CASRVGSQETQYF
TGTGCCAGCAGGGTCGGCAGCCAAGAGACCCAGTACTTC
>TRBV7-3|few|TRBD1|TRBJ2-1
CASSLGTGSEQFF
TGTGCCAGCAGCCTCGGGACAGGGAGTGAGCAGTTCTTC
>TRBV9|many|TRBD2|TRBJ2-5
CASSVPLAGGQETQYF
TGTGCCAGCAGCGTACCCCTCGCGGGGGGCCAAGAGACCCAGTACTTC
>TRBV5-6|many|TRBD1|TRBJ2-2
CASSAGTGGRTGELFF
TGTGCCAGCAGCGCGGGGACAGGTGGGCGCACCGGGGAGCTGTTTTTT
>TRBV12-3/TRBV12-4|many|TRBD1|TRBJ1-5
CASSPGTENHQPQHF
TGTGCCAGCAGTCCCGGGACAGAGAATCATCAGCCCCAGCATTTT
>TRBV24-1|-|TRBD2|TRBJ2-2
CATSDATGTTYTGELFF
TGTGCCACCAGTGACGCCACCGGGACTACCTACACCGGGGAGCTGTTTTTT
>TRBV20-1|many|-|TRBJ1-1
CSARSGTGYTEAFF
TGCAGTGCTAGATCCGGGACGGGATACACTGAAGCTTTCTTT
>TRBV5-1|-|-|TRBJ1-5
CASSPDSDSNQPQHF
TGCGCCAGCAGCCCGGACAGCGATAGCAATCAGCCCCAGCATTTT
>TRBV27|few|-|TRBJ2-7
CASRQGTSYEQYF
TGTGCCAGCAGGCAGGGGACCTCCTACGAGCAGTACTTC
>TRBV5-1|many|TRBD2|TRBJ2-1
CASSLILAGSNEQFF
TGCGCCAGCAGCTTGATACTAGCGGGATCGAATGAGCAGTTCTTC
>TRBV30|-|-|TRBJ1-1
CAVRLLTNTEAFF
TGTGCTGTTCGACTGCTGACGAACACTGAAGCTTTCTTT
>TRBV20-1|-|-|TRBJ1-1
CSARAGRVDTEAFF
TGCAGTGCTAGAGCCGGTAGGGTTGACACTGAAGCTTTCTTT
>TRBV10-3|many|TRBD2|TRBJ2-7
CAISDLAVEQYF
TGTGCCATCAGCGACCTAGCGGTCGAGCAGTACTTC
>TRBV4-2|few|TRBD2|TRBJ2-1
CASSQAGTGGGAHEQFF
TGTGCCAGCAGCCAAGCTGGGACGGGCGGGGGGGCCCATGAGCAGTTCTTC
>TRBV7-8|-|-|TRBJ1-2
CASSSPHAF
TGTGCCAGCAGCTCGCCCCATGCCTTC
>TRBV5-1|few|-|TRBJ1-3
CASSFGQSSGNTVYF
TGCGCCAGCAGCTTTGGACAGAGCTCTGGAAACACCGTATATTTT
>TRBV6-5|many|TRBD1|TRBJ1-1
CASSSDRGSFTEAFF
TGTGCCAGCAGTTCGGACAGGGGTTCGTTCACTGAAGCTTTCTTT
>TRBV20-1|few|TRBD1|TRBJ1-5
CSAQTGGGNQPQHF
TGCAGTGCGCAGACAGGGGGGGGCAATCAGCCCCAGCATTTT
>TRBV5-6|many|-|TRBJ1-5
CASSLGGVWGNQPQHF
TGTGCCAGCAGCTTAGGAGGGGTGTGGGGCAATCAGCCCCAGCATTTT
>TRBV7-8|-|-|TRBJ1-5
CASSLGGFGGNQPQHF
TGTGCCAGCAGCTTAGGGGGATTTGGGGGCAATCAGCCCCAGCATTTT
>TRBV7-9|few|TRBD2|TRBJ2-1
CASSLWAGVSYNEQFF
TGTGCCAGCAGCTTATGGGCGGGAGTCTCCTACAATGAGCAGTTCTTC
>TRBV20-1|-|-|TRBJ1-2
CSAEGDGGARYTF
TGCAGTGCTGAAGGTGATGGGGGGGCTCGCTACACCTTC
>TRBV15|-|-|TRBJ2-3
CATSRAGVGTDTQYF
TGTGCCACCAGCAGAGCGGGAGTCGGCACAGATACGCAGTATTTT
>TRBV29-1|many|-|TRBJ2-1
CSVESFAEHPYNEQFF
TGCAGCGTTGAATCATTCGCGGAACATCCCTACAATGAGCAGTTCTTC
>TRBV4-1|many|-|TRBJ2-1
CASSQLRDQIGEQFF
TGCGCCAGCAGCCAATTGCGGGACCAAATTGGTGAGCAGTTCTTC
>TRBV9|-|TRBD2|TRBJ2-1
CASNGGRGGNEQFF
TGTGCCAGCAACGGGGGGAGGGGAGGCAATGAGCAGTTCTTC
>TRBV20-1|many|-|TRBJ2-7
CSAREDVHEQYF
TGCAGTGCTAGAGAGGACGTACACGAGCAGTACTTC
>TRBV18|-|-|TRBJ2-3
CASSPNDPKQYF
TGTGCCAGCTCACCAAATGACCCAAAGCAGTATTTT
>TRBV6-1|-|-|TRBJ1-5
CASSNRDQPQHF
TGTGCCAGCAGCAACAGGGATCAGCCCCAGCATTTT